This T cell receptor (beta chain) was sequenced for a study of sequential checkpoint blockade in melanoma. Background on the study: Arm A got nivolumab then ipilimumab; arm B the reverse, 1:1. General study results and limits: Response in arm A was associated with pretreatment TIL clonality.

Libraries were prepared by immunoSEQ multiplex PCR; TCRdb keeps only in-frame clonotypes and omits some of them. Of more than 5,500 clones listed, roughly a fifth are singletons. Treatment denoted: randomized to nivolumab then ipilimumab (arm A) or the reverse (arm B). No patient had prior DNA-damaging chemotherapy. This clone was observed many times. Its antigen is currently unknown. With 5 bases removed from V and 4 bases from J, the gap between germline ends came to 6 bases. The germline gives CDR1 MRHNA, CDR2 SNTAGT. This CDR3 is 11 amino acids long. The source was tumor tissue (inferred from file names), collected from a patient given nivolumab and ipilimumab in sequence. The V and J genes are TRBV6-4 and TRBJ2-7; D is undetermined. This TCR was sampled from a human donor with melanoma. Here the CDR3 reads CASSRGYEQYF. The CDR3 nucleotides are TGTGCCAGCAGTCGAGGATACGAGCAGTACTTC.